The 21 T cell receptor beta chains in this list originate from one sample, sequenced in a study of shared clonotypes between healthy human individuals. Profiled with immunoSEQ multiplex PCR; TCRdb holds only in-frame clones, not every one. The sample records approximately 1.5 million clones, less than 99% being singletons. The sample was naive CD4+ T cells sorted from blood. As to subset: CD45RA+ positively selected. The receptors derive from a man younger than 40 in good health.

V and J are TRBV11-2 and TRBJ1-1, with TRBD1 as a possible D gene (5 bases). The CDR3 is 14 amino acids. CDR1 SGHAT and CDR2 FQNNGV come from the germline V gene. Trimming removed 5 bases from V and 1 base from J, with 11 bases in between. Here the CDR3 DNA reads TGTGCCAGCAGCCGGGACGGAAAGAACACTGAAGCTTTCTTT. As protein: CASSRDGKNTEAFF.

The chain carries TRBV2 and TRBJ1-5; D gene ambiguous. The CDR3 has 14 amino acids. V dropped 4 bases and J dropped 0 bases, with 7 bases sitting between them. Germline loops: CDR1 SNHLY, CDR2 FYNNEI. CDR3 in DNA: TGTGCCAGCAGTGTAGGTAGTAGCAATCAGCCCCAGCATTTT. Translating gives CASSVGSSNQPQHF.

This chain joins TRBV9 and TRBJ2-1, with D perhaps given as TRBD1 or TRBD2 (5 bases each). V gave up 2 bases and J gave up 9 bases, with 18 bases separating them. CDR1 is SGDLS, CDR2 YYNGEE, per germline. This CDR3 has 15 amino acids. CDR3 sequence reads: CASSVWDAGGGEQFF. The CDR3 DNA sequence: TGTGCCAGCAGCGTTTGGGACGCCGGCGGAGGTGAGCAGTTCTTC.

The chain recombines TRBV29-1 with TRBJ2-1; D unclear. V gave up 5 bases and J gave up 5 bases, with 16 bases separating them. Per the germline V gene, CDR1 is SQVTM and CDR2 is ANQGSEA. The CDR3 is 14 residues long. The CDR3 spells CSVLPRDPHNEQFF. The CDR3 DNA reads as TGCAGCGTTCTACCGCGCGATCCCCACAATGAGCAGTTCTTC.

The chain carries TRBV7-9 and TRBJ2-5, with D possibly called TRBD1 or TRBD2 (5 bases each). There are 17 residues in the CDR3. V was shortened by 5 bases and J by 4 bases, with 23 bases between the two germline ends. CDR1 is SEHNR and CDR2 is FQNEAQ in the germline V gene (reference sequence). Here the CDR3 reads CASSRLGERASGETQYF. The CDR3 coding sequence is TGTGCCAGCAGCCGCCTGGGGGAGAGGGCGAGCGGAGAGACCCAGTACTTC.

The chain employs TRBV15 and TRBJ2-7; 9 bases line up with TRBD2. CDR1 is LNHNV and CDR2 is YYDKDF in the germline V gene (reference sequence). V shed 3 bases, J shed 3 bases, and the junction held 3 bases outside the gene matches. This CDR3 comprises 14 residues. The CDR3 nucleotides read TGTGCCACCAGCAGCCATAGCGGGAGCTACGAGCAGTACTTC. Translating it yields CATSSHSGSYEQYF.

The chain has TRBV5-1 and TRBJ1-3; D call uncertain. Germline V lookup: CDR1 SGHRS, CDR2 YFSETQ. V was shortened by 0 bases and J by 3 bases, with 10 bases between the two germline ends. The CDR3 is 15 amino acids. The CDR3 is CASSLGSQNGNTIYF. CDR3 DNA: TGCGCCAGCAGCTTGGGAAGTCAGAATGGAAACACCATATATTTT.

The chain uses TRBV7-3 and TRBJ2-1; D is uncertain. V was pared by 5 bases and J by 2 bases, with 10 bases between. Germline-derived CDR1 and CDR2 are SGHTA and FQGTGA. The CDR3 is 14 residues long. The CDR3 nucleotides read TGTGCCAGCAGCCCCGGCGGAGCCTACAATGAGCAGTTCTTC. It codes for CASSPGGAYNEQFF.

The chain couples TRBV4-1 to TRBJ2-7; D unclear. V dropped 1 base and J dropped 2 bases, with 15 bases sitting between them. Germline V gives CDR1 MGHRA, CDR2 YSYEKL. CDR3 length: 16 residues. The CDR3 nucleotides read TGCGCCAGCAGCCAAGCGATCCTTCGGTACCCCTACGAGCAGTACTTC. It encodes CASSQAILRYPYEQYF.

The CDR3: CSVWDREYSGELFF. DNA for the CDR3: TGCAGCGTTTGGGACAGGGAGTATTCCGGGGAGCTGTTTTTT. This chain links TRBV29-1 with TRBJ2-2; 9 positions agree with TRBD1. The V gene end was trimmed by 5 bases and the J gene end by 6 bases; junction bases not matched to a gene: 7. Per the germline V gene, CDR1 is SQVTM and CDR2 is ANQGSEA. CDR3 length equals 14 residues.

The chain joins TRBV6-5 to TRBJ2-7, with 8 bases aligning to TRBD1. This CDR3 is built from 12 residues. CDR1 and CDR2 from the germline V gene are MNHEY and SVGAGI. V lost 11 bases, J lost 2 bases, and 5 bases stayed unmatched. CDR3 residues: CASGQGTYEQYF. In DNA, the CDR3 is TGTGCCTCCGGACAGGGAACCTACGAGCAGTACTTC.

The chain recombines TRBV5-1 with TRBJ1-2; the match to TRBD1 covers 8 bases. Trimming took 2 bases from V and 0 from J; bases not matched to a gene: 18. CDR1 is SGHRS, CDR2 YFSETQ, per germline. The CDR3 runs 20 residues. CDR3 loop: CASSLGRPGQAFTSNYGYTF. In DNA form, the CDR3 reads TGCGCCAGCAGCTTAGGGAGACCGGGACAGGCTTTTACCTCTAACTATGGCTACACCTTC.

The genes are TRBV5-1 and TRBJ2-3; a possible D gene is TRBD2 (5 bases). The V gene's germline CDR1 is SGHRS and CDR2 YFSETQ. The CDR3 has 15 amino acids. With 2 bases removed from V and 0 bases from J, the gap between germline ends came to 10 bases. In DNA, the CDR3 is TGCGCCAGCAGCTTAGCGGCGGGCAGCACAGATACGCAGTATTTT. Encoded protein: CASSLAAGSTDTQYF.

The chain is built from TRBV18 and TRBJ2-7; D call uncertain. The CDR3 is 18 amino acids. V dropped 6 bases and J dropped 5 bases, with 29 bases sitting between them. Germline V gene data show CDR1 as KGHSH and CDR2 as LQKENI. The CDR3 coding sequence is TGTGCCAGCTCCTACCTCGCGCTCACCGGGCCAGCTTTTGACGAGCAGTACTTC. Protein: CASSYLALTGPAFDEQYF.

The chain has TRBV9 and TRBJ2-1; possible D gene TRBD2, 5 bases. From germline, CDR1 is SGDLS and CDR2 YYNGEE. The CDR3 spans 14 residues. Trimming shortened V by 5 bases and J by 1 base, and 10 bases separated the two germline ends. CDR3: CASSIGGSYNEQFF. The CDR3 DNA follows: TGTGCCAGCAGTATTGGCGGGTCCTACAATGAGCAGTTCTTC. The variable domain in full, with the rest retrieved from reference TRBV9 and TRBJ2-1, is DSGVTQTPKHLITATGQRVTLRCSPRSGDLSVYWYQQSLDQGLQFLIQYYNGEERAKGNILERFSAQQFPDLHSELNLSSLELGDSALYFCASSIGGSYNEQFFGPGTRLTVL.

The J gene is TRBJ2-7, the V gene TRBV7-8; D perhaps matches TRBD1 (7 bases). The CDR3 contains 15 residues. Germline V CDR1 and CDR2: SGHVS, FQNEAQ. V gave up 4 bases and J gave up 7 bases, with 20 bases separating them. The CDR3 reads CASSSSGGLGGEQYF. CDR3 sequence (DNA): TGTGCCAGCAGCTCGTCAGGGGGTCTCGGGGGAGAGCAGTACTTC.

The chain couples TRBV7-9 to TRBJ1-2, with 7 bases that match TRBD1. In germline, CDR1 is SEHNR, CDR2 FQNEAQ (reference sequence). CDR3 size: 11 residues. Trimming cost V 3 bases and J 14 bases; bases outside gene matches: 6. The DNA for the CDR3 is TGTGCCAGCAGCTTGGACAGGAAACTAACCTTC. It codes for CASSLDRKLTF.

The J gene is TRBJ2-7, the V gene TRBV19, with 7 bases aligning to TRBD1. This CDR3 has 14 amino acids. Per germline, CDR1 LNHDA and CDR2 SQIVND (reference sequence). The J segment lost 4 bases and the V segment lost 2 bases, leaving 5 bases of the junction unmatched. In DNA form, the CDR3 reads TGTGCCAGTAGTATAAGGGGGCAGGAGTACGAGCAGTACTTC. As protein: CASSIRGQEYEQYF.

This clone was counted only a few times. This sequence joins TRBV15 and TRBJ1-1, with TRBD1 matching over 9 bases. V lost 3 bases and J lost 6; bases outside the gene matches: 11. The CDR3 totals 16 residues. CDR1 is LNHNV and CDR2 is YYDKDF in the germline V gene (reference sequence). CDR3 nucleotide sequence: TGTGCCACCAGCAGCGACAGGGGGGTAGAGCTCCCTGAAGCTTTCTTT. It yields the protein CATSSDRGVELPEAFF.

The CDR3 DNA follows: TGCGCCAGCAGCTTGGAGACAGGGGAGAACTATGGCTACACCTTC. This gives the protein CASSLETGENYGYTF. The chain combines TRBV5-1 with TRBJ1-2, with TRBD1 matching 8 bases. J gave up 2 bases and V 0 bases, and 3 bases lay outside the gene matches. This CDR3 contains 15 residues. The germline V gene has CDR1 SGHRS and CDR2 YFSETQ.

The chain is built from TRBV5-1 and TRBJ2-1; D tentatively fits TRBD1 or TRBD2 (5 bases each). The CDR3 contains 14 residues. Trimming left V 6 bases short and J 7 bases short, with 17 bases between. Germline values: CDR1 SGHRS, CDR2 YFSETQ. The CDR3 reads CASILGPRGNEQFF. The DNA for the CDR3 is TGCGCCAGCATACTGGGACCCCGGGGTAATGAGCAGTTCTTC.